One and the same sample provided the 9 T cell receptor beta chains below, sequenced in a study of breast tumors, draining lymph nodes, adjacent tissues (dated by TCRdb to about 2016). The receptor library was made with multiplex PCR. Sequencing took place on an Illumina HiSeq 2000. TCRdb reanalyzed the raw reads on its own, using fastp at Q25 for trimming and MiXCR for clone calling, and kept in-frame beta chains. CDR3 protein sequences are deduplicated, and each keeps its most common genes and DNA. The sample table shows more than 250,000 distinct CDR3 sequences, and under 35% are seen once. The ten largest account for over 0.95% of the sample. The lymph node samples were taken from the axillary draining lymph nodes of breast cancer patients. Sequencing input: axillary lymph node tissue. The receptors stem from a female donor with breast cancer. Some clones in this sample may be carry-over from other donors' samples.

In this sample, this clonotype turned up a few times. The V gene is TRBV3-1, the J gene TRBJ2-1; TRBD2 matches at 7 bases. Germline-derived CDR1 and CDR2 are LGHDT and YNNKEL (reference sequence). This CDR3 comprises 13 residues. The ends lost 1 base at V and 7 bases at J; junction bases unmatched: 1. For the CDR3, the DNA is TGTGCCAGCAGCCAAGGGGGGGGGAATGAGCAGTTCTTC. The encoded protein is CASSQGGGNEQFF.

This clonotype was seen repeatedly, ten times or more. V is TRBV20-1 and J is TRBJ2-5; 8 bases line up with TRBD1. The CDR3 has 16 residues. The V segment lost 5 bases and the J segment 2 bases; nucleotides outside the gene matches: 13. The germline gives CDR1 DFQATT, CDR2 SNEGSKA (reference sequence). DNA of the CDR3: TGCAGTGCTCCCCCCCTCGGTGACAGGGGTCAAGAGACCCAGTACTTC. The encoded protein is CSAPPLGDRGQETQYF.

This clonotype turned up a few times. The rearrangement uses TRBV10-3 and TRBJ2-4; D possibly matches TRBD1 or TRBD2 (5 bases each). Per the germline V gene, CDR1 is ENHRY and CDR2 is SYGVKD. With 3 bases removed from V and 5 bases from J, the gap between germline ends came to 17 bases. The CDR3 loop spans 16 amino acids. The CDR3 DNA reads TGTGCCATCAGTGAAGGGAGTAGCGTGGGGGAAAACATTCAGTACTTC. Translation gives CAISEGSSVGENIQYF.

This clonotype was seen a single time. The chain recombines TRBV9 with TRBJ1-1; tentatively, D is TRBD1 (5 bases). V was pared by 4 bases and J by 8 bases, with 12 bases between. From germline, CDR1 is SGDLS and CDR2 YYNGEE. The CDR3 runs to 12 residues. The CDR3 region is CASSILSGEAFF. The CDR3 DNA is TGTGCCAGCAGCATACTTTCAGGGGAAGCTTTCTTT.

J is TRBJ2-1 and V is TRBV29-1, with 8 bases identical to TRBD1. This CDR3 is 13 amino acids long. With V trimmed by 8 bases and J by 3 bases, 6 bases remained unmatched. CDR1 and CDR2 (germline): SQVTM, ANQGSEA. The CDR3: CSIGQGNYNEQFF. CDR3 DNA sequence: TGCAGCATAGGACAGGGCAACTACAATGAGCAGTTCTTC.

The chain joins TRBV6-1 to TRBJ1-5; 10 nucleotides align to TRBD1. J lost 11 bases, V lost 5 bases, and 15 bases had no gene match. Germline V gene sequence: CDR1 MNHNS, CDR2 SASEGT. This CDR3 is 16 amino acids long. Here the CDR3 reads CASSKTGGAFQETQHF. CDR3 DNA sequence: TGTGCCAGCAGTAAGACAGGGGGCGCCTTCCAAGAGACCCAGCATTTT.

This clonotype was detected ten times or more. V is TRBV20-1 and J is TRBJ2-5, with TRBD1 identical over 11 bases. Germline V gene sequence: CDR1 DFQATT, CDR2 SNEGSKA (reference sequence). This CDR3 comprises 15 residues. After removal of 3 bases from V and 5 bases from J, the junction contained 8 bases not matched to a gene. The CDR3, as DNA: TGCAGTGCTAGTCGGGGACAGGGGGAAGTTGAGACCCAGTACTTC. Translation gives CSASRGQGEVETQYF.

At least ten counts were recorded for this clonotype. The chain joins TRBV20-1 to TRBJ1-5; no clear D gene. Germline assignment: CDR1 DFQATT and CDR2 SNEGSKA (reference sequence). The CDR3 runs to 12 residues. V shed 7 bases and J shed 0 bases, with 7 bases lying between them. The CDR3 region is CSGRVSNQPQHF. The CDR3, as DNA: TGCAGTGGACGGGTTAGCAATCAGCCCCAGCATTTT.

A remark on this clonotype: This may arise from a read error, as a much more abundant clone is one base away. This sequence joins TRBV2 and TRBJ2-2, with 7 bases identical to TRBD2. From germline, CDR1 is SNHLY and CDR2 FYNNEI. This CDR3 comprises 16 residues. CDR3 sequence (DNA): TGTGCCAGCAGTTTACCGAGCGGGATTGGCACCGGGGAGCTGCTTTTT. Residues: CASSLPSGIGTGELLF. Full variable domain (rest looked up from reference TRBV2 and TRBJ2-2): EPEVTQTPSHQVTQMGQEVILRCVPISNHLYFYWYRQILGQKVEFLVSFYNNEISEKSEIFDDQFSVERPDGSNFTLKIRSTKLEDSAMYFCASSLPSGIGTGELLFGEGSRLTVL.